These 6 T cell receptor beta chains share one sample of origin, sequenced in a study of T cell changes during pregnancy in multiple sclerosis. TCRdb's copy holds only in-frame clones and misses some; the assay was immunoSEQ multiplex PCR. The sample carries fewer than 60,000 clones, 91% recorded once. Sample: peripheral blood, taken after pregnancy. These receptors were collected from a female donor in good health, enrolled as a control in a pregnancy study.

The chain couples TRBV7-9 to TRBJ2-5, with TRBD1 matching 7 bases. The germline CDR1 and CDR2 sequences are SEHNR and FQNEAQ (reference sequence). The length of the CDR3 is 13 residues. Trimming cost V 6 bases and J 9 bases; bases outside gene matches: 10. The DNA for the CDR3 is TGTGCCAGCAGTCCAGACAGGGCATTGGCCCAGTACTTC. Protein sequence: CASSPDRALAQYF.

This sequence joins TRBV6-5 and TRBJ2-5; D gene unclear. Germline-derived CDR1 and CDR2 are MNHEY and SVGAGI. Trimming left V 5 bases short and J 5 bases short, with 18 bases between. The CDR3 spans 15 residues. Written as DNA, the CDR3 is TGTGCCAGCAGTCCCATGATTGCGCCGGGTGAGACCCAGTACTTC. It encodes CASSPMIAPGETQYF.

The chain couples TRBV2 to TRBJ1-1; unclear D gene. The CDR3 has 13 residues. V shed 6 bases and J shed 8 bases, with 16 bases lying between them. Germline V lookup: CDR1 SNHLY, CDR2 FYNNEI. The CDR3 protein is CASSRTAGWEAFF. The CDR3 DNA is TGTGCCAGCAGCAGAACCGCGGGGTGGGAAGCTTTCTTT.

The chain links TRBV6-5 to TRBJ1-1; no clear D. V gave up 8 bases and J gave up 1 base, with 5 bases separating them. Germline V gene lookup returns CDR1 MNHEY and CDR2 SVGAGI. The CDR3 length is 11 residues. CDR3 protein: CASQANTEAFF. CDR3 nucleotides: TGTGCCAGCCAGGCGAACACTGAAGCTTTCTTT.

In regard to this clone: Mismatch with germline at one junction end may stem from a read error. This sequence joins TRBV30 and TRBJ2-5, with 7 bases identical to TRBD2. The CDR3 extends over 15 amino acids. Germline V lookup: CDR1 GTSNPN, CDR2 SVGIG (reference sequence). The CDR3 spells CAWSNGPSAGETRYF. As DNA, the CDR3 is TGTGCCTGGAGCAATGGGCCTAGCGCGGGGGAGACCCGGTACTTC.

J is TRBJ2-7 and V is TRBV5-4; a weak D match, TRBD1 (6 bases). CDR1 SGHNT and CDR2 YYREEE come from the germline V gene (reference sequence). V lost 0 bases and J 0 bases, leaving 19 bases between the germline ends. The CDR3 has 18 amino acids. The CDR3 spells CASSLEAGTGRISYEQYF. The CDR3 DNA follows: TGTGCCAGCAGCTTGGAGGCAGGTACAGGGAGAATCTCCTACGAGCAGTACTTC.